This is a list of T cell receptor beta chains from one sample in a study of blood T cells in healthy people across ages. TCRdb re-called the 5' RACE reads with MiXCR, one entry per CDR3 protein. The sample contains some 890,000 distinct CDR3 sequences, about 29% of which appear only once. The same specimen was also included in a second study, on T cells of mothers and their children.

Sample: blood. The source of these receptors is a woman between 35 and 50 years old in good health. Both conserved end residues are part of each CDR3. A D gene is named only where the DNA matches it firmly. Clone size is stated in some rows and not others, as once, few, many or a class when expanded.

J gene: TRBJ1-2
clone size: -
D gene: TRBD1
V gene: TRBV6-5
CDR3 DNA: TGTGCCAGCAGTTATAACAGGGGGGATGGCTACACCTTC
CDR3 protein: CASSYNRGDGYTF

J gene: TRBJ2-7
clone size: few
D gene: -
V gene: TRBV29-1
CDR3 DNA: TGCAGCGGCCTAGGGGGCTACGAGCAGTACTTC
CDR3 protein: CSGLGGYEQYF

J gene: TRBJ1-2
clone size: many
D gene: TRBD1
V gene: TRBV12-3/TRBV12-4
CDR3 DNA: TGTGCCAGCAGCCCTAACAGGGGCTACAACTATGGCTACACCTTC
CDR3 protein: CASSPNRGYNYGYTF

J gene: TRBJ1-1
clone size: -
D gene: -
V gene: TRBV4-3
CDR3 DNA: TGCGCCAGCAGCCAAGACCGATCGGATATTTGGGACCAGAACACTGAAGCTTTCTTT
CDR3 protein: CASSQDRSDIWDQNTEAFF

J gene: TRBJ1-2
clone size: many
D gene: -
V gene: TRBV5-1
CDR3 DNA: TGCGCCAGCAGCCAGGATCCATCCAAAGGGGATGGCTACACCTTC
CDR3 protein: CASSQDPSKGDGYTF

J gene: TRBJ2-4
clone size: many
D gene: TRBD1
V gene: TRBV5-1
CDR3 DNA: TGCGCCAGCAGCTCTAGGACAGGGGCAAACATTCAGTACTTC
CDR3 protein: CASSSRTGANIQYF

J gene: TRBJ2-7
clone size: -
D gene: TRBD1
V gene: TRBV2
CDR3 DNA: TGTGCCAGCAGACAGGGGTTGGACTCCTACGAGCAGTACTTC
CDR3 protein: CASRQGLDSYEQYF

J gene: TRBJ2-2
clone size: -
D gene: -
V gene: TRBV3-1
CDR3 DNA: TGTGCCAGCAGCGACCAGGGGAGGATAAACACCGGGGAGCTGTTTTTT
CDR3 protein: CASSDQGRINTGELFF

J gene: TRBJ1-3
clone size: -
D gene: -
V gene: TRBV7-2
CDR3 DNA: TGTGCCAGCAACCCGGGGGTGACTGGAAACACCATATATTTT
CDR3 protein: CASNPGVTGNTIYF

J gene: TRBJ1-1
clone size: few
D gene: -
V gene: TRBV10-3
CDR3 DNA: TGTGCCATCAGTGAGTCGAGGGGGATGGGCACTGAAGCTTTCTTT
CDR3 protein: CAISESRGMGTEAFF

J gene: TRBJ2-1
clone size: -
D gene: TRBD1
V gene: TRBV20-1
CDR3 DNA: TGCGGTGCTAGTCTAAGGACAGGGGACAATGAGCAGTTCTTC
CDR3 protein: CGASLRTGDNEQFF

J gene: TRBJ2-4
clone size: many
D gene: -
V gene: TRBV7-2
CDR3 DNA: TGTGCCAGCAGCTTAGGGGACCTAGCCAAAAACATTCAGTACTTC
CDR3 protein: CASSLGDLAKNIQYF

J gene: TRBJ2-3
clone size: few
D gene: -
V gene: TRBV7-9
CDR3 DNA: TGTGCCAGCAGCTCCCCCACATTCACAGATACGCAGTATTTT
CDR3 protein: CASSSPTFTDTQYF

J gene: TRBJ1-2
clone size: -
D gene: TRBD1
V gene: TRBV7-9
CDR3 DNA: TGTGCCAGCAGCTTCCGACAGGGGGAAGGCTATGGCTACACCTTC
CDR3 protein: CASSFRQGEGYGYTF

J gene: TRBJ1-5
clone size: few
D gene: TRBD1
V gene: TRBV15
CDR3 DNA: TGTGCCACCAGCAGACCGACCGACAGGGGCCCTAATCAGCCCCAGCATTTT
CDR3 protein: CATSRPTDRGPNQPQHF

J gene: TRBJ1-4
clone size: few
D gene: -
V gene: TRBV27
CDR3 DNA: TGTGCCAGCAGTTTAGTAGGGGGGGAAAAACTGTTTTTT
CDR3 protein: CASSLVGGEKLFF

J gene: TRBJ1-5
clone size: -
D gene: -
V gene: TRBV5-1
CDR3 DNA: TGCGCCAGCAGCTTGCCACCCTCTCAGGGTTGGGATCAGCCCCAGCATTTT
CDR3 protein: CASSLPPSQGWDQPQHF

J gene: TRBJ2-3
clone size: -
D gene: -
V gene: TRBV5-1
CDR3 DNA: TGCGCCAGCAGCTTTGGACGGGTGGAAGATACGCAGTATTTT
CDR3 protein: CASSFGRVEDTQYF

J gene: TRBJ1-2
clone size: few
D gene: TRBD1
V gene: TRBV7-9
CDR3 DNA: TGTGCCAGCAGCTCCCGGGACAGGGTGGGCGGCTACACCTTC
CDR3 protein: CASSSRDRVGGYTF

J gene: TRBJ2-7
clone size: many
D gene: -
V gene: TRBV7-2
CDR3 DNA: TGTGCCAGCAGCTCCCCTCTCCTAACGCAGTCCTACGAGCAGTACTTC
CDR3 protein: CASSSPLLTQSYEQYF

J gene: TRBJ2-1
clone size: many
D gene: -
V gene: TRBV27
CDR3 DNA: TGTGCCAGCAGGACTATCGACTCCTACAATGAGCAGTTCTTC
CDR3 protein: CASRTIDSYNEQFF

J gene: TRBJ1-2
clone size: -
D gene: -
V gene: TRBV12-3/TRBV12-4
CDR3 DNA: TGTGCCAGCAGTTGGACCCGGTCCGGCTATGGCTACACCTTC
CDR3 protein: CASSWTRSGYGYTF

J gene: TRBJ2-3
clone size: many
D gene: -
V gene: TRBV29-1
CDR3 DNA: TGCAGCGTTGGACTAGTGATGGGCACAGATACGCAGTATTTT
CDR3 protein: CSVGLVMGTDTQYF

J gene: TRBJ2-1
clone size: -
D gene: -
V gene: TRBV18
CDR3 DNA: TGTGCCAGCTCACCCACGGGACCTTACGGTCGGGGGGCCGGGGATGAGCAGTTCTTC
CDR3 protein: CASSPTGPYGRGAGDEQFF

J gene: TRBJ2-1
clone size: few
D gene: -
V gene: TRBV10-3
CDR3 DNA: TGTGCCATCAGTGAGGGCGCGGGGGCCGAGCAGTTCTTC
CDR3 protein: CAISEGAGAEQFF

J gene: TRBJ1-5
clone size: few
D gene: -
V gene: TRBV28
CDR3 DNA: TGTGCCAGCTGGGACCTACAGGGTCGACGGGGCAATCAGCCCCAGCATTTT
CDR3 protein: CASWDLQGRRGNQPQHF

J gene: TRBJ2-4
clone size: -
D gene: -
V gene: TRBV7-4
CDR3 DNA: TGTGCCAGCAGCTTAGTGAACAAAGAGGGTGGAAACATTCAGTACTTC
CDR3 protein: CASSLVNKEGGNIQYF

J gene: TRBJ2-4
clone size: -
D gene: TRBD2
V gene: TRBV7-2
CDR3 DNA: TGTGCCAGCAGCTATCGAACGGGGGGGTGGAACATTCAGTACTTC
CDR3 protein: CASSYRTGGWNIQYF

J gene: TRBJ2-1
clone size: few
D gene: -
V gene: TRBV12-3/TRBV12-4
CDR3 DNA: TGTGCCAGCAGATCCGGGGGCGCTTTTAATGAGCAGTTCTTC
CDR3 protein: CASRSGGAFNEQFF

J gene: TRBJ2-5
clone size: -
D gene: -
V gene: TRBV27
CDR3 DNA: TGTGCCAGCAGTTTATTTGGCGGGGCCCAAGAGACCCAGTACTTC
CDR3 protein: CASSLFGGAQETQYF

J gene: TRBJ2-3
clone size: many
D gene: TRBD2
V gene: TRBV20-1
CDR3 DNA: TGCAGTGCCCCGTTCACTCCTAGCGGGACAGATACGCAGTATTTT
CDR3 protein: CSAPFTPSGTDTQYF

J gene: TRBJ1-4
clone size: few
D gene: -
V gene: TRBV2
CDR3 DNA: TGTGCCAGTTCCAGGGGATTCAGCAATGAAAAACTGTTTTTT
CDR3 protein: CASSRGFSNEKLFF

J gene: TRBJ1-2
clone size: few
D gene: -
V gene: TRBV10-2
CDR3 DNA: TGCGCCAGCAGTGATCGGAGGTCGAACCTTTACTATGGCTACACCTTC
CDR3 protein: CASSDRRSNLYYGYTF

J gene: TRBJ2-1
clone size: -
D gene: -
V gene: TRBV6-5
CDR3 DNA: TGTGCCAGCAGTTTTGGGAGTTCCAATGAGCAGTTCTTC
CDR3 protein: CASSFGSSNEQFF

J gene: TRBJ1-5
clone size: -
D gene: -
V gene: TRBV27
CDR3 DNA: TGTGCCAGCAAGCCTCTCGAGTCGGGTCGACAGCCCCAGCATTTT
CDR3 protein: CASKPLESGRQPQHF

J gene: TRBJ1-1
clone size: -
D gene: -
V gene: TRBV28
CDR3 DNA: TGTGCCAGCAGTTCCGTAGAGGGGAGCACTGAAGCTTTCTTT
CDR3 protein: CASSSVEGSTEAFF

J gene: TRBJ2-5
clone size: many
D gene: TRBD1
V gene: TRBV4-2
CDR3 DNA: TGTGCCAGCAGCCAACCGACAGGGGGCAAGGGGGAGACCCAGTACTTC
CDR3 protein: CASSQPTGGKGETQYF

J gene: TRBJ2-3
clone size: few
D gene: -
V gene: TRBV7-9
CDR3 DNA: TGTGCCAGCAGTCGGGACCGCTCAGATACGCAGTATTTT
CDR3 protein: CASSRDRSDTQYF

J gene: TRBJ2-1
clone size: few
D gene: -
V gene: TRBV7-9
CDR3 DNA: TGTGCCAGCAGACGCCCTTGGGCTACGCGCGAGCAGTTCTTC
CDR3 protein: CASRRPWATREQFF

J gene: TRBJ2-4
clone size: -
D gene: -
V gene: TRBV7-2
CDR3 DNA: TGTGCCAGCAGCCCTATAGCCAAAAACATTCAGTACTTC
CDR3 protein: CASSPIAKNIQYF

J gene: TRBJ2-3
clone size: -
D gene: -
V gene: TRBV7-3
CDR3 DNA: TGTGCCAGCAGCTCCGGACAGATAGCAGATACGCAGTATTTT
CDR3 protein: CASSSGQIADTQYF

J gene: TRBJ2-1
clone size: -
D gene: -
V gene: TRBV30
CDR3 DNA: TGTGCCTGGAGTTTAAAGGAGTTCTTC
CDR3 protein: CAWSLKEFF

J gene: TRBJ1-2
clone size: few
D gene: -
V gene: TRBV5-6
CDR3 DNA: TGTGCCAGCAGCCCCCTCGGGGGTACCTATGGCTACACCTTC
CDR3 protein: CASSPLGGTYGYTF

J gene: TRBJ2-7
clone size: -
D gene: -
V gene: TRBV20-1
CDR3 DNA: TGCAGTGCTAGAGCACCGCCCCGGTCCTACGAGCAGTACTTC
CDR3 protein: CSARAPPRSYEQYF

J gene: TRBJ2-4
clone size: many
D gene: -
V gene: TRBV20-1
CDR3 DNA: TGCAGTGCTGGGGGGGGGCTAGGGAACATTCAGTACTTC
CDR3 protein: CSAGGGLGNIQYF

J gene: TRBJ2-1
clone size: few
D gene: TRBD1
V gene: TRBV27
CDR3 DNA: TGTGCCAGCAGTTTGTGGCTCGACAGGGGAAATGAGCAGTTCTTC
CDR3 protein: CASSLWLDRGNEQFF

J gene: TRBJ1-5
clone size: few
D gene: -
V gene: TRBV20-1
CDR3 DNA: TGCAGTGCTCGGGGGCGCCCCGGTCAGCCCCAGCATTTT
CDR3 protein: CSARGRPGQPQHF

J gene: TRBJ2-7
clone size: -
D gene: -
V gene: TRBV20-1
CDR3 DNA: TGCAGTGCTGGCATGGGGACTTTATCCTACGAGCAGTACTTC
CDR3 protein: CSAGMGTLSYEQYF

J gene: TRBJ1-2
clone size: few
D gene: -
V gene: TRBV27
CDR3 DNA: TGTGCCAGCAGTTTACGGAGAGGGGCGAACTATGGCTACACCTTC
CDR3 protein: CASSLRRGANYGYTF

J gene: TRBJ1-2
clone size: -
D gene: TRBD1
V gene: TRBV5-1
CDR3 DNA: TGCGCCAGCAGCTTGGCCAGGGGGTCAGGGGCAGATGGCTACACCTTC
CDR3 protein: CASSLARGSGADGYTF

J gene: TRBJ2-1
clone size: -
D gene: -
V gene: TRBV2
CDR3 DNA: TGTGCCACTTACCAGGGGCAGCGGTACAATGAGCAGTTCTTC
CDR3 protein: CATYQGQRYNEQFF

J gene: TRBJ1-4
clone size: few
D gene: TRBD1
V gene: TRBV29-1
CDR3 DNA: TGCAGCGTTGAAGGACGGGACAGTGGAGAAAAACTGTTTTTT
CDR3 protein: CSVEGRDSGEKLFF

J gene: TRBJ2-3
clone size: many
D gene: TRBD1
V gene: TRBV2
CDR3 DNA: TGTGCCAGCAGCCCACAGGGGGCGCAGGGAGATACGCAGTATTTT
CDR3 protein: CASSPQGAQGDTQYF

J gene: TRBJ2-5
clone size: few
D gene: TRBD2
V gene: TRBV24-1
CDR3 DNA: TGTGCCACCAGCGACCCGGGGGGGGAGACCCAGTACTTC
CDR3 protein: CATSDPGGETQYF